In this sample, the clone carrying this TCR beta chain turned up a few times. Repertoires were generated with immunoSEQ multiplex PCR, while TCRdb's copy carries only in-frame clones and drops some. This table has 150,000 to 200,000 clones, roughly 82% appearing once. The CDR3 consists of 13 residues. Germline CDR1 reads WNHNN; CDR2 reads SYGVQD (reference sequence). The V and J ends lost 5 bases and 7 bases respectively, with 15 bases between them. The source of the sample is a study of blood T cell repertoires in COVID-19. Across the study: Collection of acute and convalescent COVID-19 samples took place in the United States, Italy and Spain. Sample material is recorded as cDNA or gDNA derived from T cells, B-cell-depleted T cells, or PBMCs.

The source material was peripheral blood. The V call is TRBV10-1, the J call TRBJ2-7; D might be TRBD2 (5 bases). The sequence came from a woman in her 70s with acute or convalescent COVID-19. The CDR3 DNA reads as TGCGCCAGCAGTCCGAGTCACGGGGTTGAGCAGTACTTC. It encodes CASSPSHGVEQYF.